One sample yielded the 9 T cell receptor beta chains listed below, sequenced in a study of control samples from healthy donors and cancer patients. TCRdb keeps only in-frame clones here, not all; method: immunoSEQ multiplex PCR. This sample yields about 140,000 clones, of which approximately 91% are seen a single time; roughly 8.7% belongs to the top ten. The sequencing input was blood. These receptors originate from a woman younger than 45 in good health.

The rearrangement joins TRBV7-8 to TRBJ1-2; no clear D gene. V lost 1 base, J lost 5 bases, and 14 bases lay in between. The CDR3 covers 15 residues. CDR1 and CDR2 (germline): SGHVS, FQNEAQ. The CDR3 bases are TGTGCCAGCAGCTTAGTACTAGACGGACTATATGGCTACACCTTC. Protein product: CASSLVLDGLYGYTF.

In its sample, this clone was seen once. V and J are TRBV29-1 and TRBJ1-3; D ambiguous. CDR1 is SQVTM, CDR2 ANQGSEA, per germline. Between the trimmed V and J ends, which lost 4 bases and 0 bases, there was a span of 7 bases. This CDR3 is 13 amino acids long. CDR3 residues: CSVGRSSGNTIYF. DNA for the CDR3: TGCAGCGTTGGACGGTCCTCTGGAAACACCATATATTTT.

V gene TRBV5-1 combines with J gene TRBJ1-2, with D perhaps matching TRBD1 (5 bases). Deletions cut 3 bases from V and 7 bases from J, with 13 bases between. This CDR3 region has 13 residues. Germline CDR1 reads SGHRS; CDR2 reads YFSETQ. CDR3 in amino acids: CASSSQGQGGYTF. CDR3 nucleotides: TGCGCCAGCAGCTCCCAGGGTCAGGGTGGCTACACCTTC.

The J gene is TRBJ2-3, the V gene TRBV29-1; the D is unclear. The CDR3 loop spans 15 amino acids. The V gene's germline CDR1 is SQVTM and CDR2 ANQGSEA. V gave up 2 bases and J gave up 0 bases, with 12 bases separating them. The CDR3 region has the DNA TGCAGCGTTGAACGAGGTCCCTCTAGCACAGATACGCAGTATTTT. Protein product: CSVERGPSSTDTQYF.

The chain combines TRBV28 with TRBJ2-1, with 7 bases fitting TRBD2. Germline CDR1 MDHEN, CDR2 SYDVKM. This CDR3 is built from 16 residues. The J segment lost 7 bases and the V segment lost 3 bases, leaving 12 bases of the junction unmatched. For the CDR3, the DNA is TGTGCCAGCAGTTTGAGTCGACCGGGAGGAACTAATGAGCAGTTCTTC. It specifies CASSLSRPGGTNEQFF.

The rearrangement links TRBV6-6 to TRBJ2-1, with 10 bases that match TRBD2. CDR1 is MNHNY, CDR2 SVGAGI, per germline (reference sequence). The ends lost 2 bases at V and 9 bases at J; junction bases unmatched: 10. The CDR3 spans 16 residues. CDR3: CASSYASLAGVGEQFF. The CDR3 bases are TGTGCCAGCAGTTACGCGAGTCTAGCGGGAGTGGGTGAGCAGTTCTTC.

The chain couples TRBV7-6 to TRBJ1-6; possible D gene TRBD1, 6 bases. Germline V gene data show CDR1 as SGHVS and CDR2 as FNYEAQ. CDR3 length equals 15 residues. Trimming shortened V by 2 bases and J by 7 bases, and 12 bases separated the two germline ends. The CDR3 DNA reads TGTGCCAGCAGCTTAAATCAGGGGACAAATTCACCCCTCCACTTT. It codes for CASSLNQGTNSPLHF. Looking up the rest from reference TRBV7-6 and TRBJ1-6 gives the full variable domain: GAGVSQSPRYKVTKRGQDVALRCDPISGHVSLYWYRQALGQGPEFLTYFNYEAQQDKSGLPNDRFSAERPEGSISTLTIQRTEQRDSAMYRCASSLNQGTNSPLHFGNGTRLTVT.

This chain joins TRBV29-1 and TRBJ2-6, with D perhaps matching TRBD1 (6 bases). Germline V gene lookup returns CDR1 SQVTM and CDR2 ANQGSEA. The CDR3 extends over 14 amino acids. V was clipped by 7 bases and J by 10 bases, with 20 bases between them. CDR3 loop: CSATTTGALNVLTF. As DNA, the CDR3 is TGCAGCGCCACTACGACAGGCGCCCTTAACGTCCTGACTTTC. The complete variable domain, with remaining parts taken from reference TRBV29-1 and TRBJ2-6, reads SAVISQKPSRDICQRGTSLTIQCQVDSQVTMMFWYRQQPGQSLTLIATANQGSEATYESGFVIDKFPISRPNLTFSTLTVSNMSPEDSSIYLCSATTTGALNVLTFGAGSRLTVL.

This rearrangement joins TRBV3-1 (or the pseudogene TRBV3-2) to TRBJ2-4; D not resolved. Germline lookup yields CDR1 LGHDT and CDR2 YNNKEL (reference sequence). V lost 3 bases to trimming and J lost 3 bases, with 15 bases between them. CDR3 size: 16 residues. As DNA, the CDR3 is TGTGCCAGCAGCCAGCGCACATCCGAACGCAAAAACATTCAGTACTTC. This gives the protein CASSQRTSERKNIQYF.